This T cell receptor beta chain was sequenced during a study of response to subunit inactivated influenza vaccine. This clonotype was counted many times. The target antigen is unknown. Per germline, CDR1 KGHSY and CDR2 FQNENV. The CDR3 runs 15 residues. The V end lost 1 base, the J end lost 4 bases, and 11 bases lay between the germline ends. TCRdb passed the RT-PCR reads through MiXCR, listing each CDR3 protein once. The sample records around 480,000 distinct CDR3 sequences, approximately 17% being singletons. Study-level findings and limits: The authors proposed limited new T cell recruitment per seasonal influenza vaccination.

The TCR was taken from a man between 50 and 69 years old who received an inactivated influenza vaccine. Sequencing used CD4+ T cells sorted from PBMCs, obtained about 24 months after vaccination. The genes are TRBV16 and TRBJ1-3; D ambiguous. The CDR3 sequence is CASSQLRHSGNTIYF. CDR3 coding DNA: TGTGCCAGCAGCCAATTACGACATTCAGGAAACACCATATATTTT.